The T cell receptor (beta chain) under discussion was sequenced for a study of T cell repertoires in cytomegalovirus infection. Germline V CDR1 and CDR2: SGHVS, FQNEAQ. The CDR3 sequence is 16 residues long. Trimming shortened V by 5 bases and J by 1 base, and 15 bases separated the two germline ends. TCRdb processed the reads anew with MiXCR; each CDR3 protein has one entry. This repertoire shows about 440,000 distinct CDR3 sequences, 31% found once; its top ten account for about an eighth. This clonotype came up many times. The sequenced sample was PBMCs. J is TRBJ1-3 and V is TRBV7-8; D is unclear. This sequence was found in a human donor in good health (CMV status not recorded). Some clones in this sample may be carry-over from other donors' samples. CDR3 nucleotides: TGTGCCAGCAGCCCCTGGGCGGTTTATTCTGGAAACACCATATATTTT. Amino acid sequence: CASSPWAVYSGNTIYF.